The clone carrying this T cell receptor beta chain was seen once. The CDR3 consists of 13 residues. Per germline, CDR1 GTSNPN and CDR2 SVGIG (reference sequence). V was clipped by 6 bases and J by 0 bases, with 8 bases between them. Ages ranged from about 18 to 89 years, with residence in fewer than 25 US areas. Clinical histories supplied by participants themselves formed the basis of cohort assignment. In Cohort 3, a recovered donor had either two negative PCRs, clearance, or symptom resolution. Method: immunoSEQ multiplex PCR; TCRdb's copy keeps in-frame clones and lacks some. There are 250,000 to 400,000 clones in the sample; around 90% occur only once, and 2% to 3% lies in the top ten. This sample was taken from a study of blood T cell repertoires in COVID-19. At the level of the study: Samples representing acute and convalescent COVID-19 were sourced from the United States, Italy and Spain.

The chain uses TRBV30 and TRBJ1-4, with D perhaps TRBD1 (5 bases). Sequencing was performed on PBMCs or T cells enriched from blood (not recorded which). The TCR sequence derives from a man aged 55 to 70 who had recovered from COVID-19. CDR3 DNA: TGTGCCTGTGAACAGGCAACTAATGAAAAACTGTTTTTT. It encodes CACEQATNEKLFF.